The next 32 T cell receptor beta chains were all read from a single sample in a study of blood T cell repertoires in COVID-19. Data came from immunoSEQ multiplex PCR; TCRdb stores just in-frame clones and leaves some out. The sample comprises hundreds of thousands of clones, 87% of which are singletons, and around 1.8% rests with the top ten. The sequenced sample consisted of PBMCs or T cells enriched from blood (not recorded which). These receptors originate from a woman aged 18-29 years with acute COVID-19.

Written as DNA, the CDR3 is TGTGCCAGCAGCTTGGGCCCAGGAGGGAGCTCCTACGAGCAGTACTTC. Protein sequence: CASSLGPGGSSYEQYF. This chain uses TRBV5-5 with TRBJ2-7; possible D gene TRBD2, 6 bases. V lost 0 bases, J lost 0 bases, and 13 bases lay in between. Germline loops: CDR1 SGHKS, CDR2 YYEKEE (reference sequence). The CDR3 is 16 amino acids.

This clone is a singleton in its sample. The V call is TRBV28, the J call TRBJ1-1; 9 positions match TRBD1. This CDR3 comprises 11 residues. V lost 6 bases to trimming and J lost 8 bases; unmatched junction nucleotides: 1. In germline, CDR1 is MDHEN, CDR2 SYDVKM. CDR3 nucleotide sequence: TGTGCCAGCAGGGGACAGGGCGAAGCTTTCTTT. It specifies CASRGQGEAFF.

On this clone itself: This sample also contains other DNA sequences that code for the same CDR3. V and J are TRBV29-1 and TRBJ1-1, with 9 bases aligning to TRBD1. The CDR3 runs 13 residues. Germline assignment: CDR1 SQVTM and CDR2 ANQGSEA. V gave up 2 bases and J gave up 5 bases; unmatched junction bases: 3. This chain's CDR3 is CSVERQGETEAFF. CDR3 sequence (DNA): TGCAGCGTTGAACGACAGGGGGAGACTGAAGCTTTCTTT.

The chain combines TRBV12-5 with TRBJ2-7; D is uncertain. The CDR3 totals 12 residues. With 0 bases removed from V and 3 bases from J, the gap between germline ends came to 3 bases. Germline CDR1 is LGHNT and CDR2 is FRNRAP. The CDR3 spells CASGLVHYEQYF. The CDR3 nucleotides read TGTGCTAGTGGTTTGGTTCACTACGAGCAGTACTTC.

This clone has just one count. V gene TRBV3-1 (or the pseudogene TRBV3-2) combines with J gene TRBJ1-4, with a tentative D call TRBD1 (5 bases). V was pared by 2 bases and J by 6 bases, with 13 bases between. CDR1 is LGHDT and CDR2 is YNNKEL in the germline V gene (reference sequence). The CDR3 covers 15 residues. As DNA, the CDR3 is TGTGCCAGCAGCCAAAAGCCAACAGGATATGAAAAACTGTTTTTT. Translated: CASSQKPTGYEKLFF.

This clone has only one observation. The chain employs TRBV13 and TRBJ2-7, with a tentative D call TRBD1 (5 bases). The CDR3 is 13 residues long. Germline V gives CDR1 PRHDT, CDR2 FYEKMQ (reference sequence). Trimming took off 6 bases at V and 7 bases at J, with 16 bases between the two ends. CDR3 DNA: TGTGCCAGCAGAAGGGGAAGTTTGGGGGAGCAGTACTTC. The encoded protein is CASRRGSLGEQYF.

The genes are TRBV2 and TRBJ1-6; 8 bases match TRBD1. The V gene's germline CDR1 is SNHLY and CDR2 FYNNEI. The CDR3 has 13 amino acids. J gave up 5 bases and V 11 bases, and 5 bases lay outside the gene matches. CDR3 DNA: TGTGCCTTTCAGGGGGCGGATAATTCACCCCTCCACTTT. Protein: CAFQGADNSPLHF.

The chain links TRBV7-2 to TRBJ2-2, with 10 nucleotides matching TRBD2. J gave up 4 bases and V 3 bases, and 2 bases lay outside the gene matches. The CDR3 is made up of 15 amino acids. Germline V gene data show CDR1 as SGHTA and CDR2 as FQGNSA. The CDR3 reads CASSFRLAGTGELFF. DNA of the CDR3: TGTGCCAGCAGCTTTAGACTAGCGGGCACCGGGGAGCTGTTTTTT.

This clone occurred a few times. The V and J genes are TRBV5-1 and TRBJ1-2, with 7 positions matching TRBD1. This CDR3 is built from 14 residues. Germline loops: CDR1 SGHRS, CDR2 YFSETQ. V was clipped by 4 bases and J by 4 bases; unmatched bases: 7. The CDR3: CASSRGQASYGYTF. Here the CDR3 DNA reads TGCGCCAGCAGCCGCGGACAGGCAAGCTATGGCTACACCTTC.

The CDR3 DNA sequence: TGTGCCATCAGTCCGACAGGGGAATCGGAAAAACTGTTTTTT. It encodes CAISPTGESEKLFF. The genes are TRBV10-3 and TRBJ1-4; the match to TRBD1 covers 8 bases. The CDR3 runs to 14 residues. The germline V gene has CDR1 ENHRY and CDR2 SYGVKD. J gave up 8 bases and V 5 bases, and 7 bases lay outside the gene matches.

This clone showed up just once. Written as DNA, the CDR3 is TGTGCCAGTAGAGGACAGGGCTTAGTGATCACTGAAGCTTTCTTT. It translates to CASRGQGLVITEAFF. The chain links TRBV19 to TRBJ1-1; TRBD1 aligns across 8 bases. V lost 6 bases to trimming and J lost 4 bases; unmatched junction nucleotides: 10. The CDR3 is 15 amino acids. The germline gives CDR1 LNHDA, CDR2 SQIVND (reference sequence).

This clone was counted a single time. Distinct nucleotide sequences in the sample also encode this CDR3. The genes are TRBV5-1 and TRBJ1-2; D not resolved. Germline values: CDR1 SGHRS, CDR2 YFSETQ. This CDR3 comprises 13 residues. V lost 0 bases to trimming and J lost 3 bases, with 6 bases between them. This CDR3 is CASSLGGDYGYTF. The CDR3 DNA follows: TGCGCCAGCAGCTTGGGGGGAGACTATGGCTACACCTTC.

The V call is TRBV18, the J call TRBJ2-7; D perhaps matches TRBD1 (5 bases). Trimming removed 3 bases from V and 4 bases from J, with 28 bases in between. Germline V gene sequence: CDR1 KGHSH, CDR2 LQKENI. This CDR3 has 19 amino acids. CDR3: CASSPTTQGGPLRNYEQYF. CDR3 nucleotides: TGTGCCAGCTCACCCACGACCCAGGGCGGACCCCTCAGAAATTACGAGCAGTACTTC.

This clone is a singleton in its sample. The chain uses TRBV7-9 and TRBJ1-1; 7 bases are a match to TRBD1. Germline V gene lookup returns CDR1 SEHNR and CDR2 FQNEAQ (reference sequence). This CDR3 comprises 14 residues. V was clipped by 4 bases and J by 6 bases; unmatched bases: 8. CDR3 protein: CASSSITGTAEAFF. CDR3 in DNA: TGTGCCAGCAGCTCAATTACAGGGACAGCTGAAGCTTTCTTT.

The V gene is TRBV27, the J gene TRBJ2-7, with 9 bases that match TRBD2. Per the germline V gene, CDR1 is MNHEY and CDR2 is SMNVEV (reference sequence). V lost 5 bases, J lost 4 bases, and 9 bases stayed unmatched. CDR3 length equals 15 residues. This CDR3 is CASSLRVSGGYEQYF. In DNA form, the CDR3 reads TGTGCCAGCAGTCTCCGTGTTAGCGGGGGTTACGAGCAGTACTTC.

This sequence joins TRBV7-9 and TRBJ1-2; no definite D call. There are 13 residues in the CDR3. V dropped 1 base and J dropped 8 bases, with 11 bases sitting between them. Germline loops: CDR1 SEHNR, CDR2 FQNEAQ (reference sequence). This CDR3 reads CASSLDPTRGYTF. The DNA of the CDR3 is TGTGCCAGCAGCTTAGATCCGACAAGAGGCTACACCTTC.

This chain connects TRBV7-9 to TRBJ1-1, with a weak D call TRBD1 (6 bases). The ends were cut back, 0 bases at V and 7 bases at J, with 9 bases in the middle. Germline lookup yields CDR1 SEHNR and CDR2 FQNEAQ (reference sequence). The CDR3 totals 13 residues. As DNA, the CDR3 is TGTGCCAGCAGCTTAGCGGGGGCTGTTGAAGCTTTCTTT. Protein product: CASSLAGAVEAFF.

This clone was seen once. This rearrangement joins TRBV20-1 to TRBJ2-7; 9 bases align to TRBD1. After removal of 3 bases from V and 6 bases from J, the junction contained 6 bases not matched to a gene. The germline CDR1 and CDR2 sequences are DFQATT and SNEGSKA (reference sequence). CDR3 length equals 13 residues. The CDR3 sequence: CSASKGQGSEQYF. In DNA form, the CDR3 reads TGCAGTGCTAGTAAGGGACAGGGATCCGAGCAGTACTTC.

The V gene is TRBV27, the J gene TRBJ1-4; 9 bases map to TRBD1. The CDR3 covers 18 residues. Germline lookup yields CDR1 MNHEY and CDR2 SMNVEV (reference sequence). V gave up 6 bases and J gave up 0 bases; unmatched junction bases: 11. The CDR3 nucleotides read TGTGCCAGCAGAAAGAGGGGGACAGGGTACGCAACTAATGAAAAACTGTTTTTT. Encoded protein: CASRKRGTGYATNEKLFF.

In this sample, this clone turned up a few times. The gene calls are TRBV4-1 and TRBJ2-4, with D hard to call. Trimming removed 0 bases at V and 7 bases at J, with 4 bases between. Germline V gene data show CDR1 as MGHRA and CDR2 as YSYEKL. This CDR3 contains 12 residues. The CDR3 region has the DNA TGCGCCAGCAGCCAAGATCTGAACATTCAGTACTTC. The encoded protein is CASSQDLNIQYF.

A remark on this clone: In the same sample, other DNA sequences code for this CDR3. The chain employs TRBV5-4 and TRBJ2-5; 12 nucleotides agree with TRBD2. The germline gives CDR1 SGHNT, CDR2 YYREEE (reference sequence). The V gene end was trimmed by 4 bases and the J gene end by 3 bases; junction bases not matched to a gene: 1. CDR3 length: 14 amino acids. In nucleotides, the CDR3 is TGTGCCAGCAGCCGACTAGCGGGAGAAGAGACCCAGTACTTC. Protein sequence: CASSRLAGEETQYF.

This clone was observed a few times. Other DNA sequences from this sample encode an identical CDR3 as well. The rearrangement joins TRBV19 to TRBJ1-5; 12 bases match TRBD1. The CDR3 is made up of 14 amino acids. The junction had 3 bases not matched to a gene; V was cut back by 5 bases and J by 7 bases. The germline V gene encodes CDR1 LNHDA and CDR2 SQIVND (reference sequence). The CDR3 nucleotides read TGTGCCAGTAGTGGGACAGGGGGCGGACAGCCCCAGCATTTT. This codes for CASSGTGGGQPQHF. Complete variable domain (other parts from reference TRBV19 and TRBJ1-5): DGGITQSPKYLFRKEGQNVTLSCEQNLNHDAMYWYRQDPGQGLRLIYYSQIVNDFQKGDIAEGYSVSREKKESFPLTVTSAQKNPTAFYLCASSGTGGGQPQHFGDGTRLSIL.

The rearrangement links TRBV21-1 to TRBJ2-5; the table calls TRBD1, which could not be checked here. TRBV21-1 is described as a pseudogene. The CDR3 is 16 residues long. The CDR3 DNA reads TGTGCCAGCAGCAAGTTTAGAACAGGGAATCAAGAGACCCAGTACTTC. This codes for CASSKFRTGNQETQYF.

CDR3 amino acids: CASRFPGTGAGGYTF. In DNA form, the CDR3 reads TGTGCCAGCAGGTTCCCCGGGACAGGGGCTGGTGGCTACACCTTC. The chain has TRBV28 and TRBJ1-2, with 10 bases that match TRBD1. Germline lookup yields CDR1 MDHEN and CDR2 SYDVKM. This CDR3 contains 15 residues. The V and J ends lost 6 bases and 7 bases, in that order; junction bases with no gene match: 11.

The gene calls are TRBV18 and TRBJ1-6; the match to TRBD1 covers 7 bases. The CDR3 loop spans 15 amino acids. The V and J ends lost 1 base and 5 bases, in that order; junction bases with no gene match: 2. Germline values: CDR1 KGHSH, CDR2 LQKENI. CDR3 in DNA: TGTGCCAGCTCACCACGAGGGGGCGATAATTCACCCCTCCACTTT. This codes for CASSPRGGDNSPLHF. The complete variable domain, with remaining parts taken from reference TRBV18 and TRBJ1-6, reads NAGVMQNPRHLVRRRGQEARLRCSPMKGHSHVYWYRQLPEEGLKFMVYLQKENIIDESGMPKERFSAEFPKEGPSILRIQQVVRGDSAAYFCASSPRGGDNSPLHFGNGTRLTVT.

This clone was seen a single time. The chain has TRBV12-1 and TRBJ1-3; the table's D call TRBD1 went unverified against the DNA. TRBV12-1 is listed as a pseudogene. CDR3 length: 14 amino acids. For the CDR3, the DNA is TGTGCCTGGACAGGGATGGGTTATGGAAACACCATATATTTT. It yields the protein CAWTGMGYGNTIYF.

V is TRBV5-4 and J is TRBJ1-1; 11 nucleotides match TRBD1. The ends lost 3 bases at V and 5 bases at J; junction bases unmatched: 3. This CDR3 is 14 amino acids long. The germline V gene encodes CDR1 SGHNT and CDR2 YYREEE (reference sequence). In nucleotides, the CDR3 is TGTGCCAGCAGCTGGGGGACAGGGGGAACTGAAGCTTTCTTT. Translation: CASSWGTGGTEAFF.

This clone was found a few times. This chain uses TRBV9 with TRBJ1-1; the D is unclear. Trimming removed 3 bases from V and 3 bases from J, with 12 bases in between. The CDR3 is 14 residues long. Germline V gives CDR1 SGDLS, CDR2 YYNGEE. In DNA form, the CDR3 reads TGTGCCAGCAGCGCCTACGATTATGACACTGAAGCTTTCTTT. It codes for CASSAYDYDTEAFF.

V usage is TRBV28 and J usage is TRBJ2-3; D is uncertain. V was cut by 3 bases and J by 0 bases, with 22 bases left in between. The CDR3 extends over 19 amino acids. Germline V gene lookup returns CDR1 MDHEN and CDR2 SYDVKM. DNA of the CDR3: TGTGCCAGCAGTTTTAGTCCCCCAGGTGCCTTTGGTAGCACAGATACGCAGTATTTT. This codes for CASSFSPPGAFGSTDTQYF.

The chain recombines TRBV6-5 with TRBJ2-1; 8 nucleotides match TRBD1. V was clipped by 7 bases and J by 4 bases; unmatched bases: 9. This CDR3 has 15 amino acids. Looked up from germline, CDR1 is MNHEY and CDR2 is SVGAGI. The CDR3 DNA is TGTGCCAGCACCTCCCCCAGGGGGCTGTACAATGAGCAGTTCTTC. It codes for CASTSPRGLYNEQFF.

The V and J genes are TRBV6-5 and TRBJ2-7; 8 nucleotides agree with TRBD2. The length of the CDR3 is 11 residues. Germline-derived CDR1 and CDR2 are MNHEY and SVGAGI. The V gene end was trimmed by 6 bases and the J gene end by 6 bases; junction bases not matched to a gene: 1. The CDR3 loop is CASRRGAEQYF. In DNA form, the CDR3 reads TGTGCCAGCAGGCGGGGGGCCGAGCAGTACTTC.

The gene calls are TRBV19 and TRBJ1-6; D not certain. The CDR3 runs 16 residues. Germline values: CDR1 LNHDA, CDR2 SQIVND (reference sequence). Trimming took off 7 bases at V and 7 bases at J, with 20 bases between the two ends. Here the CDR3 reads CASTLREGATNSPLHF. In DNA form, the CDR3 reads TGTGCCAGTACCCTTCGTGAGGGCGCGACGAATTCACCCCTCCACTTT.